This T cell receptor (beta chain) was identified in a study of low-dose radiotherapy and immunotherapy resistance in tumors. Study summary: Intravenous administration to patients comprised nivolumab at 240 mg every two weeks and ipilimumab at 1 mg/kg every six weeks.

cDNA synthesis used a TRAV/TRBV-specific primer set for both chains. A constant-region primer paired with the V-primer adapter amplified TCRs over about 19 PCR cycles. TCRdb reanalysed the reads using MiXCR and keeps one entry per CDR3 protein. This table has tens of thousands of distinct CDR3 sequences, 8% to 10% appearing once. After removal of 6 bases from V and 5 bases from J, the junction contained 8 bases not matched to a gene. The CDR3 is 15 amino acids. CDR1 and CDR2 from the germline V gene are MDHEN and SYDVKM. This clonotype showed up many times. Noted time point: before trial treatment. Each patient who was eligible had an advanced solid tumor with no tumor-infiltrating lymphocytes.

The rearrangement uses TRBV28 and TRBJ1-2, with 11 bases that match TRBD1. This receptor was identified in a male donor with prostate cancer. The specimen comprised PBMCs, sampled before treatment. Here the CDR3 DNA reads TGTGCCAGCAGCGCCGGGACAGGGGGTCAGTATGGCTACACCTTC. Protein sequence: CASSAGTGGQYGYTF.